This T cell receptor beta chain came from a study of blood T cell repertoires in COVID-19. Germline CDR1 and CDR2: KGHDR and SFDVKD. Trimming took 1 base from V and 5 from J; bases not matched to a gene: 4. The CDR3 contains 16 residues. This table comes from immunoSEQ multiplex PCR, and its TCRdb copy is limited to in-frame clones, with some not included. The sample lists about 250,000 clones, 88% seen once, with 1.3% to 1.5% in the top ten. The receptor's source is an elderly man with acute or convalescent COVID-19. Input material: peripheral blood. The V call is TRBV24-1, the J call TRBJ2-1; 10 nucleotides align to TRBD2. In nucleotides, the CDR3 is TGTGCCACCAGTGATTTCGCTAGCGGGAGCGACAATGAGCAGTTCTTC. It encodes CATSDFASGSDNEQFF.